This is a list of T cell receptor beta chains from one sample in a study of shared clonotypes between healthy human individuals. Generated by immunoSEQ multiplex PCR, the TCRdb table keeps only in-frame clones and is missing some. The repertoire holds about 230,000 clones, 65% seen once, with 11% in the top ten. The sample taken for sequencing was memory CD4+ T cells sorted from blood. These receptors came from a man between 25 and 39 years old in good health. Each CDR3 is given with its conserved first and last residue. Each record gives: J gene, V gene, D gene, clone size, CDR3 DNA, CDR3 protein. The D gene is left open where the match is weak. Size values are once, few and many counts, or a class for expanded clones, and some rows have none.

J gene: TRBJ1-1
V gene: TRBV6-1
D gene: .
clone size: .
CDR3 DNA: TGTGCCAGCAGTGGTAGGCAGGGGCTTGAAGCTTTCTTT
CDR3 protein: CASSGRQGLEAFF

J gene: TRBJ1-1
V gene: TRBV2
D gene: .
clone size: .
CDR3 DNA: TGTGCCAGCAGTTTGTGGACGGAAGAAGCTTTCTTT
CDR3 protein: CASSLWTEEAFF

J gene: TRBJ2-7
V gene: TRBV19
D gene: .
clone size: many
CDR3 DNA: TGTGCCAGTAGTATTGGCCTAGGTGGCGAGCAGTACTTC
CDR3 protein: CASSIGLGGEQYF

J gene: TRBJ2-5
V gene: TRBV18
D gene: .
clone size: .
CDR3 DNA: TGTGCCAGCTCCCAGGACATGCAAGAGACCCAGTACTTC
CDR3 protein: CASSQDMQETQYF

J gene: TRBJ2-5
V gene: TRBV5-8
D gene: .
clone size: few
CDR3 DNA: TGTGCCAGCAGCTTGCGTCCTAGCGTCCAAGAGACCCAGTACTTC
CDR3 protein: CASSLRPSVQETQYF

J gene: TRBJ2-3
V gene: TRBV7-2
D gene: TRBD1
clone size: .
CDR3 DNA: TGTGCCAGCAGGGGGACAGGCTACACAGATACGCAGTATTTT
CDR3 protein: CASRGTGYTDTQYF

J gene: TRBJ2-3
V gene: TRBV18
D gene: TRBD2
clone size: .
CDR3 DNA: TGTGCCAGCTCACCCTCCGGGACTAGCGGTTCCACAGATACGCAGTATTTT
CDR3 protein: CASSPSGTSGSTDTQYF

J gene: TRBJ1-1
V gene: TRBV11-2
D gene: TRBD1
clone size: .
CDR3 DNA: TGTGCCAGCAGCTTAGGAGAGACAGGGGTCACTGAAGCTTTCTTT
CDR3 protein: CASSLGETGVTEAFF

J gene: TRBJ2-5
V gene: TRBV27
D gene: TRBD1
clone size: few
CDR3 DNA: TGTGCCAGTGCGGGACAGGGTACTCAGGCCCAGTACTTC
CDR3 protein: CASAGQGTQAQYF

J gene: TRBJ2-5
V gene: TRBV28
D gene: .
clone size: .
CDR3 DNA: TGTGCCAGCAGTCCCGGAGGTGTGAGTATCGGAGAGACCCAGTACTTC
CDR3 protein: CASSPGGVSIGETQYF

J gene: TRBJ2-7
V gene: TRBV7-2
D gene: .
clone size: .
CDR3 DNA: TGTGCCAGCAGCCTCTTACTCGGACTCCTCTCCTACGAGCAGTACTTC
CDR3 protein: CASSLLLGLLSYEQYF

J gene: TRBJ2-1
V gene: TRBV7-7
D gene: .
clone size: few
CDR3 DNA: TGTGCTAGCAGCTTAGTTACAGGGATCCACAATGAGCAGTTCTTC
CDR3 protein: CASSLVTGIHNEQFF

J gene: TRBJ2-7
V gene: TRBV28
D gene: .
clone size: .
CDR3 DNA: TGTGCCAGCACAGACACCTACGAGCAGTACTTC
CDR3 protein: CASTDTYEQYF

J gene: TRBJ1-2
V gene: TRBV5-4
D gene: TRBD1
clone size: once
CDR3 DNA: TGTGCCAGCAGCCCAGGGACAGGGGACTATGGCTACACCTTC
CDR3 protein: CASSPGTGDYGYTF

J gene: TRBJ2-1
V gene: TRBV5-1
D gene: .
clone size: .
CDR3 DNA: TGCGCCAGCAGGGTCGACAGCCCCTACAATGAGCAGTTCTTC
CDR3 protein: CASRVDSPYNEQFF

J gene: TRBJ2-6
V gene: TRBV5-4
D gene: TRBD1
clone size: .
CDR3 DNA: TGTGCCAGCAGCTCCACGGGACAGGGATACTCTGGGGCCAACGTCCTGACTTTC
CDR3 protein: CASSSTGQGYSGANVLTF

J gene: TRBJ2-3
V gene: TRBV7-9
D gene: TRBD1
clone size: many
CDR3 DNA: TGTGCCAGCAGCACAGGGGCAGATACGCAGTATTTT
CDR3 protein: CASSTGADTQYF

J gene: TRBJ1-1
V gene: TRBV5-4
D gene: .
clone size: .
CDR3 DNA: TGTGCCAGCAGCTTGACTCAGGAGAACACTGAAGCTTTCTTT
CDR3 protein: CASSLTQENTEAFF

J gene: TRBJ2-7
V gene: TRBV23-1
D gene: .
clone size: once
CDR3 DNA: TGCGCCAGCAGTCTAAATGACCCCATTACACCCTACGAGCAGTACTTC
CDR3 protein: CASSLNDPITPYEQYF

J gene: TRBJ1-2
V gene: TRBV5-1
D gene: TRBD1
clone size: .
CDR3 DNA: TGCGCCAGCAGCTTGGAAGGACAGGGGCGGCTTAACACCTTC
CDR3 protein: CASSLEGQGRLNTF

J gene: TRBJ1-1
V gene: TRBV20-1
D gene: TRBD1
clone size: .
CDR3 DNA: TGCAGTAAGGGGGCCGGTGAAGCTTTCTTT
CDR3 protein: CSKGAGEAFF

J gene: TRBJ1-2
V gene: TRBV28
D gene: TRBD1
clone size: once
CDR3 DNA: TGTGCCAGCAGTGGGGGACAGGGGACATCGAACTATGGCTACACCTTC
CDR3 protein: CASSGGQGTSNYGYTF

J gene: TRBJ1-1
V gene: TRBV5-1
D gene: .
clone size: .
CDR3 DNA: TGCGCCAGCAGCGCCGGTCGACACCTGCCGAACACTGAAGCTTTCTTT
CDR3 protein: CASSAGRHLPNTEAFF

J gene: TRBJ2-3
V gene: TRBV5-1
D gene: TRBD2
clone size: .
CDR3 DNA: TGCGCCAGCAGAGTAGCGGGAGCGTTCACAGATACGCAGTATTTT
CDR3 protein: CASRVAGAFTDTQYF

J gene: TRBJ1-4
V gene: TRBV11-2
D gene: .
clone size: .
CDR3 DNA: TGTGCCAGCAGCTTAGGTTCTGGTTATGAAAAACTGTTTTTT
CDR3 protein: CASSLGSGYEKLFF

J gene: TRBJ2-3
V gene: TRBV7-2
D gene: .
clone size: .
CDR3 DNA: TGTGCCAGCAGCCTGGGAGGACTGGGGGAGGGCACAGATACGCAGTATTTT
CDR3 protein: CASSLGGLGEGTDTQYF

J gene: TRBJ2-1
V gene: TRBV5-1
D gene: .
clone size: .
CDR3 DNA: TGCGCCAGCAGCTTGGTTGTTTCCGCTAGCATGCAGTTCTTC
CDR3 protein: CASSLVVSASMQFF

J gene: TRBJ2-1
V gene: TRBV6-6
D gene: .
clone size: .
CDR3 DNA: TGTGCCAGCAGCAGCACAGACTACAATGAGCAGTTCTTC
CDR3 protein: CASSSTDYNEQFF

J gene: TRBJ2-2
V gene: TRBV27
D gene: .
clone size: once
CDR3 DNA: TGTGCCAGCAGTTTATATTCCTATACGGAGGGCCGGACCGGGGAGCTGTTTTTT
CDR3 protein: CASSLYSYTEGRTGELFF

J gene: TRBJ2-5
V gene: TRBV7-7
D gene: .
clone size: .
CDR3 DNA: TGTGCTAGCAGCTTAGTAGGAGGTAGCAGGGAGACCCAGTACTTC
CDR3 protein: CASSLVGGSRETQYF

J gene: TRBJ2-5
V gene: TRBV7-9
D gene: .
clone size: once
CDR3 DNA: TGTGCCAGCAGCCCCTTTGTCGGGGAGGAGACCCAGTACTTC
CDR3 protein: CASSPFVGEETQYF

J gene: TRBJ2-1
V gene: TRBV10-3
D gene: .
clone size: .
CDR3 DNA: TGTGCCATCAGGGACAGCGGAGGAGACAATGAGCAGTTCTTC
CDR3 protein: CAIRDSGGDNEQFF

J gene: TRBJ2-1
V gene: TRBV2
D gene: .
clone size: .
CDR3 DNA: TGTGCCAGCAGTGAACTAGCGAACTCCTACAATGAGCAGTTCTTC
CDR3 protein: CASSELANSYNEQFF

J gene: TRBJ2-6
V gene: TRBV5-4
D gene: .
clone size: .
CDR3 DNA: TGTGCCAGCAGGGAGGGTTCTTCTGGGGCCAACGTCCTGACTTTC
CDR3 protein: CASREGSSGANVLTF

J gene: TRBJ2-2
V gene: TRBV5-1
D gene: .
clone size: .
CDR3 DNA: TGCGCCAGCAGGGAGCAACAGGGGAACACCGGGGAGCTGTTTTTT
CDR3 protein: CASREQQGNTGELFF

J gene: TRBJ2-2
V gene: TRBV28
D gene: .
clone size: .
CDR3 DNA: TGTGCCAGCAGTCAGACGGTTGGGGAGCTGTTTTTT
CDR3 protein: CASSQTVGELFF

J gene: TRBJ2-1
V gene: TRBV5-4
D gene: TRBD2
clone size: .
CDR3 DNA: TGTGCCAGCAGCTTGGGTGGGCTAGCGGGGTACAATGAGCAGTTCTTC
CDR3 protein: CASSLGGLAGYNEQFF

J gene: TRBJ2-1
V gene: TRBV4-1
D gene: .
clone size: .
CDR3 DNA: TGCGCCAGCAGCCAAGGGACGACTAGTAGGAATGAGCAGTTCTTC
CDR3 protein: CASSQGTTSRNEQFF

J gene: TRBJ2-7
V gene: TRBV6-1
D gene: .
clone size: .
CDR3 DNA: TGTGCCAGCAGTGAGCAGTACGGAGACCGGGCGAGCGAGCAGTACTTC
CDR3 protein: CASSEQYGDRASEQYF

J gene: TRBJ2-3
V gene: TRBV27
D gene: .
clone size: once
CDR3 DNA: TGTGCCAGCAGTTTGGGACTGAGCACAGATACGCAGTATTTT
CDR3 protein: CASSLGLSTDTQYF

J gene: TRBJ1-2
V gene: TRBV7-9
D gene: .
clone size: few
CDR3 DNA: TGTGCCAGTCTCCCCCCACGGAATTCTAACTATGGCTACACCTTC
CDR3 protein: CASLPPRNSNYGYTF

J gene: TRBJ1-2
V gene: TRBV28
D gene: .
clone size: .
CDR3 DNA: TGTGCCAGCACCCACCCTGGGACATCGCTTAACTATGGCTACACCTTC
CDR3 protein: CASTHPGTSLNYGYTF

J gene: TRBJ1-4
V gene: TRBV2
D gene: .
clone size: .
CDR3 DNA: TGTGCCAGCAGTGTCGGCAGCGAAAAACTGTTTTTT
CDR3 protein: CASSVGSEKLFF

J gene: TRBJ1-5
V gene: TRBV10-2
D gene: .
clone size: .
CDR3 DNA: TGCGCCAGCAGTGAGTCCAGGGTCCAGCATTTT
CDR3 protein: CASSESRVQHF

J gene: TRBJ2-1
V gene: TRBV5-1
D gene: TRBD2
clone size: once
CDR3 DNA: TGCGCCAGCAGGAGCGGGACGGGTCGGAATGAGCAGTTCTTC
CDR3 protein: CASRSGTGRNEQFF

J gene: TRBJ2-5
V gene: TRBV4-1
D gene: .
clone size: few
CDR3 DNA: TGCGCCAGCAGCCAGTCTCAGGGGCGGGGCCAAGAGACCCAGTACTTC
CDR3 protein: CASSQSQGRGQETQYF

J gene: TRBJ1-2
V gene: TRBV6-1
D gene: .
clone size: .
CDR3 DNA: TGTGCCAGCAGTACCTATGGCTACACCTTC
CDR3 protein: CASSTYGYTF